This entry features one T cell receptor (beta chain) sequence. The target antigen is unknown. Treatment given: oral pan-JAK inhibitor, 5-10 mg twice daily. The authors sorted CD4+ and CD8+ T cells from PBMCs. The data originate from a study of CD8+ T cells in alopecia areata. General study points: Because of a solitary nonresponder, the connection of baseline CD8+ expansion to response stays uncertain.

Sequencing used cDNA as its template, made by extracting RNA and reverse transcribing it. This table comes from immunoSEQ multiplex PCR, and its TCRdb copy is limited to in-frame clones, with some not included. Among fewer than 250,000 clones listed, 60% were seen once. Specimen: CD4+ T cells sorted from blood, collected at week 24, from a patient treated with tofacitinib. The TCR comes from a human donor with alopecia areata.

CDR3 residues: CASRPTSNEQYF. The CDR3 DNA sequence: TGTGCCAGCAGGCCGACTAGTAACGAGCAGTACTTC. V and J are TRBV2 and TRBJ2-7, with TRBD2 as a possible D gene (6 bases). Trimming removed 6 bases from V and 5 bases from J, with 11 bases in between. Germline V gene data show CDR1 as SNHLY and CDR2 as FYNNEI. This CDR3 spans 12 amino acids.